Listed below are T cell receptor beta chains from one sample, sequenced in a study of blood T cell repertoires in COVID-19. Sequenced by immunoSEQ multiplex PCR; TCRdb stores in-frame clones only, minus some. The sample includes tens of thousands of clones, roughly nine tenths of them seen just once. The sample taken for sequencing was peripheral blood. Receptor source: a woman aged 55-69 years with COVID-19, enrolled during active disease. Both conserved end residues are part of each CDR3. A D gene is named only where the DNA matches it firmly. Expanded clones are given a class, and other clones once, few, many or no size at all.

v_gene: TRBV7-9; d_gene: TRBD2; abundance: -; j_gene: TRBJ2-7; CDR3aa: CASSSSGRDYEQYF; CDR3nt: TGTGCCAGCAGCTCTAGCGGGAGAGACTACGAGCAGTACTTC
v_gene: TRBV19; d_gene: -; abundance: -; j_gene: TRBJ1-1; CDR3aa: CASRTGVNTEAFF; CDR3nt: TGTGCCAGTAGAACAGGAGTTAACACTGAAGCTTTCTTT
v_gene: TRBV4-3; d_gene: -; abundance: -; j_gene: TRBJ2-5; CDR3aa: CASSQSFTGWLETQYF; CDR3nt: TGCGCCAGCAGCCAGTCATTTACAGGGTGGTTAGAGACCCAGTACTTC
v_gene: TRBV6-1; d_gene: -; abundance: once; j_gene: TRBJ1-3; CDR3aa: CASSEGAMRNTIYF; CDR3nt: TGTGCCAGCAGTGAAGGGGCGATGAGAAACACCATATATTTT
v_gene: TRBV3-1/TRBV3-2; d_gene: TRBD1; abundance: -; j_gene: TRBJ1-1; CDR3aa: CASRPQTGGGTEAFF; CDR3nt: TGTGCCAGCAGGCCCCAAACAGGGGGAGGCACTGAAGCTTTCTTT
v_gene: TRBV27; d_gene: -; abundance: -; j_gene: TRBJ1-1; CDR3aa: CASGWRRSEAFF; CDR3nt: TGTGCCAGCGGCTGGAGGCGGTCTGAAGCTTTCTTT
v_gene: TRBV7-2; d_gene: TRBD1; abundance: once; j_gene: TRBJ1-3; CDR3aa: CASSVDRGQGNTIYF; CDR3nt: TGTGCCAGCAGCGTCGACAGGGGGCAAGGAAACACCATATATTTT
v_gene: TRBV30; d_gene: -; abundance: -; j_gene: TRBJ1-1; CDR3aa: CAWNPTGGRVNTEAFF; CDR3nt: TGTGCCTGGAACCCTACCGGGGGTAGGGTGAACACTGAAGCTTTCTTT
v_gene: TRBV6-4; d_gene: TRBD1; abundance: -; j_gene: TRBJ1-2; CDR3aa: CASGPGTGGYGYTF; CDR3nt: TGTGCCAGCGGTCCCGGGACAGGGGGCTACGGCTACACCTTC
v_gene: TRBV5-6; d_gene: TRBD2; abundance: -; j_gene: TRBJ2-3; CDR3aa: CASSSGLAGAGTQYF; CDR3nt: TGTGCCAGCAGCTCCGGACTAGCGGGAGCTGGTACGCAGTATTTT
v_gene: TRBV3-1/TRBV3-2; d_gene: -; abundance: -; j_gene: TRBJ1-5; CDR3aa: CASSPALGGDNQPQHF; CDR3nt: TGTGCCAGCAGCCCCGCATTAGGGGGGGACAATCAGCCCCAGCATTTT
v_gene: TRBV24-1; d_gene: -; abundance: -; j_gene: TRBJ2-3; CDR3aa: CATSDPGVGQGDTQYF; CDR3nt: TGTGCCACCAGTGATCCGGGAGTCGGGCAGGGAGATACGCAGTATTTT
v_gene: TRBV5-1; d_gene: -; abundance: once; j_gene: TRBJ2-7; CDR3aa: CASSAGIHLAGYEQYF; CDR3nt: TGCGCCAGCAGCGCGGGCATACATCTCGCCGGCTACGAGCAGTACTTC
v_gene: TRBV25-1; d_gene: -; abundance: -; j_gene: TRBJ1-1; CDR3aa: CASSSVAGAFF; CDR3nt: TGTGCCAGCAGTTCCGTCGCCGGAGCTTTCTTT